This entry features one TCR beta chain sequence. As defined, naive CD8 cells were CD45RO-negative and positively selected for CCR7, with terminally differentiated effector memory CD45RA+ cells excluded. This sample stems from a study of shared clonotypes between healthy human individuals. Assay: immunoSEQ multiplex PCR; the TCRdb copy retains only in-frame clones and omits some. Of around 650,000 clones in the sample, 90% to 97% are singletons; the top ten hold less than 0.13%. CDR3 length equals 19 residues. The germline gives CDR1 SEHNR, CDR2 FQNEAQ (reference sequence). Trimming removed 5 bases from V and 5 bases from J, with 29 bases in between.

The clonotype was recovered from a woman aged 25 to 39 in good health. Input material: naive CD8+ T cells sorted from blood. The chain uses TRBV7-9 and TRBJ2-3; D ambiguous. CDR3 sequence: CASSPTPVPDGKGIDTQYF. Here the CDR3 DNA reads TGTGCCAGCAGCCCGACGCCCGTACCGGACGGCAAAGGGATAGATACGCAGTATTTT.